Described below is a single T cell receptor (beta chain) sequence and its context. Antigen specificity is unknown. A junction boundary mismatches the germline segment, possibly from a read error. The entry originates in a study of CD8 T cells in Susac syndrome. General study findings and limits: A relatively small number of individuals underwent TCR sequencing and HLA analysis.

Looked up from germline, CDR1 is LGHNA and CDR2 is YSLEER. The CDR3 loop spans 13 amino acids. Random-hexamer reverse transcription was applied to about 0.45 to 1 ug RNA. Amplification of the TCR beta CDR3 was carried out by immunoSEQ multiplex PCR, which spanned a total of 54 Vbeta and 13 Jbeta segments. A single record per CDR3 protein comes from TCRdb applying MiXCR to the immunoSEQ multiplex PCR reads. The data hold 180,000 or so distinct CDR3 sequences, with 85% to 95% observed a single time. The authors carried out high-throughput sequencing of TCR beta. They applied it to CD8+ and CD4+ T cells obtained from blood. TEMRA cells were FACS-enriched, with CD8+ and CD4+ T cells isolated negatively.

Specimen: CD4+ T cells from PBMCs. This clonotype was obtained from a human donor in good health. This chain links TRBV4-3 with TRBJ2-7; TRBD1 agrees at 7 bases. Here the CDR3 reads CASSQDPGTEPNF. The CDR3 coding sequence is TGCGCCAGCAGCCAAGACCCCGGGACAGAGCCTAACTTC.